These 32 T cell receptor beta chains originate from one sample sequenced in a study of T cell responses to AZD1222 COVID-19 vaccine. TCRdb's table, derived via immunoSEQ multiplex PCR, lists solely in-frame clones and lacks some. The data contain some 170,000 clones, around 90% of them seen just once; the ten biggest clones take up 4% to 4.5%. The sequenced sample was peripheral blood, obtained 28 days after the second dose of the MenACWY control vaccine. The source of these receptors is an adult who received the MenACWY meningococcal vaccine as a control.

The CDR3 nucleotides read TGTGCCATCAGTGATCTTGGTTTGGCTAGCGGGGTAGAGCAGTTCTTC. This sequence encodes CAISDLGLASGVEQFF. This chain connects TRBV10-3 to TRBJ2-1; 9 nucleotides align to TRBD2. The length of the CDR3 is 16 residues. Germline V lookup: CDR1 ENHRY, CDR2 SYGVKD. With V trimmed by 3 bases and J by 10 bases, 13 bases remained unmatched.

CDR3 DNA: TGTGCCAGCAGTTTAGCCCCCTCAGCAAGTGAAAAACTGTTTTTT. It encodes CASSLAPSASEKLFF. This chain links TRBV27 with TRBJ1-4; no firm D call. The V gene lost 2 bases and the J gene lost 7 bases, with 14 bases spanning the gap. CDR1 is MNHEY, CDR2 SMNVEV, per germline (reference sequence). The CDR3 has 15 residues.

In its sample, this clone was seen once. The chain uses TRBV10-3 and TRBJ1-5, with 9 bases identical to TRBD1. The CDR3 runs to 17 residues. The V gene end was trimmed by 9 bases and the J gene end by 1 base; junction bases not matched to a gene: 13. CDR1 ENHRY and CDR2 SYGVKD come from the germline V gene. The CDR3 is CAMMGTGLEGSNQPQHF. DNA for the CDR3: TGTGCCATGATGGGGACAGGGTTAGAAGGGAGCAATCAGCCCCAGCATTTT.

The chain uses TRBV10-1 and TRBJ2-5; D is possibly TRBD1 (6 bases). Germline loops: CDR1 WNHNN, CDR2 SYGVQD (reference sequence). Trimming stripped 0 bases from V and 6 bases from J, with 8 bases between. This CDR3 region has 13 residues. CDR3 nucleotide sequence: TGCGCCAGCAGTGAGTCGGGGGCCAAGACCCAGTACTTC. It is translated as CASSESGAKTQYF.

The V call is TRBV6-6, the J call TRBJ2-7; D unresolved. This CDR3 has 12 amino acids. Looked up from germline, CDR1 is MNHNY and CDR2 is SVGAGI (reference sequence). The V end was cut by 6 bases, the J end by 6 bases, with 12 bases between. CDR3: CASSRALGEQYF. The CDR3 nucleotides read TGTGCCAGCAGCAGAGCTCTAGGCGAGCAGTACTTC.

The J gene is TRBJ1-6, the V gene TRBV12-3 or TRBV12-4; 7 bases are a match to TRBD1. V was clipped by 6 bases and J by 12 bases; unmatched bases: 8. The CDR3 spans 13 residues. The CDR3 is CASSDRVSGPLHF. CDR3 sequence (DNA): TGTGCCAGCAGCGACAGGGTTTCTGGACCCCTCCACTTT.

Here the CDR3 DNA reads TGTGCCAGTAGCCCTACCACAACCGCTTATGGCTACACCTTC. As protein: CASSPTTTAYGYTF. V is TRBV19 and J is TRBJ1-2; D is undetermined. The length of the CDR3 is 14 residues. Trimming removed 6 bases at V and 5 bases at J, with 16 bases between. Germline V gene data show CDR1 as LNHDA and CDR2 as SQIVND (reference sequence). The whole variable domain, filled in from reference TRBV19 and TRBJ1-2, reads DGGITQSPKYLFRKEGQNVTLSCEQNLNHDAMYWYRQDPGQGLRLIYYSQIVNDFQKGDIAEGYSVSREKKESFPLTVTSAQKNPTAFYLCASSPTTTAYGYTFGSGTRLTVV.

This clone has a single count. This chain links TRBV18 with TRBJ2-3, with 12 bases aligning to TRBD2. CDR1 and CDR2 from the germline V gene are KGHSH and LQKENI. The CDR3 has 14 amino acids. The J segment lost 5 bases and the V segment lost 5 bases, leaving 2 bases of the junction unmatched. In DNA form, the CDR3 reads TGTGCCAGCTCAACGGGACTAGCGGGAGATACGCAGTATTTT. Translated, it gives CASSTGLAGDTQYF.

The chain links TRBV2 to TRBJ1-4, with D tentatively TRBD1 (6 bases). This CDR3 is built from 16 residues. V was pared by 6 bases and J by 7 bases, with 21 bases between. The germline gives CDR1 SNHLY, CDR2 FYNNEI. CDR3 loop: CASSDYLQGGGEKLFF. The DNA for the CDR3 is TGTGCCAGCAGCGACTACCTACAGGGTGGCGGTGAAAAACTGTTTTTT. Variable domain in full (rest from reference TRBV2 and TRBJ1-4): EPEVTQTPSHQVTQMGQEVILRCVPISNHLYFYWYRQILGQKVEFLVSFYNNEISEKSEIFDDQFSVERPDGSNFTLKIRSTKLEDSAMYFCASSDYLQGGGEKLFFGSGTQLSVL.

V usage is TRBV4-3 and J usage is TRBJ2-2; no clear D. V shed 4 bases and J shed 6 bases, with 18 bases lying between them. The germline V gene encodes CDR1 LGHNA and CDR2 YSLEER. The CDR3 extends over 16 amino acids. The CDR3 sequence: CASSRQDSQRAGELFF. The CDR3 DNA reads TGCGCCAGCAGCCGCCAAGACTCCCAGCGTGCCGGGGAGCTGTTTTTT.

CDR3 protein: CATSWGGNTIYF. The CDR3 region has the DNA TGTGCCACCTCGTGGGGTGGAAACACCATATATTTT. The chain couples TRBV19 to TRBJ1-3; D is unclear. V was pared by 10 bases and J by 3 bases, with 10 bases between. The CDR3 has 12 amino acids. Germline loops: CDR1 LNHDA, CDR2 SQIVND (reference sequence).

V gene TRBV7-2 combines with J gene TRBJ2-7; no clear D gene. V lost 8 bases and J 1 base, leaving 15 bases between the germline ends. The CDR3 loop spans 14 amino acids. Germline assignment: CDR1 SGHTA and CDR2 FQGNSA. As DNA, the CDR3 is TGTGCCAGCGGGTTGTCTACGGTTTCCTACGAGCAGTACTTC. As protein: CASGLSTVSYEQYF.

V is TRBV10-1 and J is TRBJ2-7; 12 nucleotides line up with TRBD2. After removal of 6 bases from V and 3 bases from J, the junction contained 15 bases not matched to a gene. CDR1 and CDR2 (germline): WNHNN, SYGVQD (reference sequence). This CDR3 has 18 residues. For the CDR3, the DNA is TGCGCCAGCAGGGCCAGGGAGATACTAGCGGGGGGCCGCTACGAGCAGTACTTC. It specifies CASRAREILAGGRYEQYF.

This clone was detected a few times. J is TRBJ1-2 and V is TRBV11-2; tentatively, D is TRBD1 (5 bases). Trimming took off 0 bases at V and 4 bases at J, with 12 bases between the two ends. The CDR3 is 15 amino acids. The germline V gene encodes CDR1 SGHAT and CDR2 FQNNGV. As DNA, the CDR3 is TGTGCCAGCAGCTTAGATACGGGACGGATCTATGGCTACACCTTC. Translation: CASSLDTGRIYGYTF. The full variable domain, its missing parts supplied by reference TRBV11-2 and TRBJ1-2, is EAGVAQSPRYKIIEKRQSVAFWCNPISGHATLYWYQQILGQGPKLLIQFQNNGVVDDSQLPKDRFSAERLKGVDSTLKIQPAKLEDSAVYLCASSLDTGRIYGYTFGSGTRLTVV.

The genes are TRBV6-5 and TRBJ1-2; TRBD1 agrees at 9 bases. The V and J ends lost 7 bases and 7 bases, in that order; junction bases with no gene match: 10. Germline V CDR1 and CDR2: MNHEY, SVGAGI. This CDR3 contains 14 residues. Here the CDR3 reads CASTTGQGSGGYTF. The CDR3 DNA is TGTGCCAGCACTACGGGACAGGGATCGGGTGGCTACACCTTC.

This chain connects TRBV29-1 to TRBJ2-7, with D perhaps being TRBD1 or TRBD2 (5 bases each). V lost 7 bases, J lost 3 bases, and 10 bases lay in between. This CDR3 comprises 11 residues. CDR1 and CDR2 (germline): SQVTM, ANQGSEA. CDR3 sequence: CSGGENYEQYF. The CDR3 coding sequence is TGCAGCGGAGGGGAAAACTACGAGCAGTACTTC.

This chain links TRBV18 with TRBJ2-7, with D unresolved. The V and J ends lost 0 bases and 11 bases respectively, with 17 bases between them. The length of the CDR3 is 14 residues. The V gene's germline CDR1 is KGHSH and CDR2 LQKENI. The chain's CDR3 is CASSPPDVPSRKYF. DNA of the CDR3: TGTGCCAGCTCACCACCTGACGTGCCCTCGAGGAAGTACTTC.

The rearrangement uses TRBV4-2 and TRBJ1-5, with 11 bases lining up with TRBD1. CDR1 is LGHNA, CDR2 YNFKEQ, per germline. V was pared by 3 bases and J by 7 bases, with 8 bases of the junction left unmatched. This CDR3 is 16 amino acids long. The CDR3 is CASSHGQGAAGQPQHF. DNA of the CDR3: TGTGCCAGCAGCCACGGACAGGGGGCAGCAGGACAGCCCCAGCATTTT.

The genes are TRBV4-3 and TRBJ2-7; tentative D call: TRBD1 (6 bases). This CDR3 has 15 amino acids. Trimming pared 4 bases from V and 3 bases from J, leaving 16 bases between. Germline assignment: CDR1 LGHNA and CDR2 YSLEER. In DNA form, the CDR3 reads TGCGCCAGCAGCCGGAACCGGGACACGAACTACGAGCAGTACTTC. This translates into CASSRNRDTNYEQYF.

A single count supports this clone. The gene calls are TRBV28 and TRBJ1-2, with TRBD1 as a possible D gene (5 bases). Germline CDR1 reads MDHEN; CDR2 reads SYDVKM. CDR3 length: 13 residues. Trimming removed 5 bases at V and 4 bases at J, with 11 bases between. The CDR3 nucleotides are TGTGCCAGCAGTGGATCTGACAGCTATGGCTACACCTTC. Translating it yields CASSGSDSYGYTF.

The rearrangement uses TRBV11-3 and TRBJ2-7; D might be TRBD1 (5 bases). The CDR3 consists of 13 residues. Trimming pared 6 bases from V and 3 bases from J, leaving 12 bases between. Germline V lookup: CDR1 SGHNT, CDR2 YENEEA. CDR3 in DNA: TGTGCCAGCAGTACAGGCGGAGACTACGAGCAGTACTTC. Residues: CASSTGGDYEQYF.

The chain recombines TRBV6-6 with TRBJ1-3; 7 nucleotides match TRBD1. J gave up 8 bases and V 6 bases, and 7 bases lay outside the gene matches. The CDR3 is made up of 13 amino acids. Germline V lookup: CDR1 MNHNY, CDR2 SVGAGI (reference sequence). The CDR3 sequence: CASREGARDTIYF. CDR3 bases: TGTGCCAGCAGGGAGGGGGCGCGGGACACCATATATTTT.

V usage is TRBV24-1 and J usage is TRBJ1-2; 9 nucleotides match TRBD1. CDR3 size: 14 residues. In germline, CDR1 is KGHDR, CDR2 SFDVKD. V lost 4 bases and J lost 8; bases outside the gene matches: 7. The CDR3: CATSDPGTGKGYTF. The DNA of the CDR3 is TGTGCCACCAGTGACCCCGGGACAGGGAAAGGCTACACCTTC.

The genes are TRBV7-2 and TRBJ2-7; D unresolved. Germline V gene lookup returns CDR1 SGHTA and CDR2 FQGNSA. This CDR3 spans 14 amino acids. V lost 1 base and J lost 4, with 11 bases in between. In nucleotides, the CDR3 is TGTGCCAGCAGCTTAGGGGCCAGAACTTACGAGCAGTACTTC. This encodes CASSLGARTYEQYF.

The J gene is TRBJ2-7, the V gene TRBV18; perhaps TRBD1 as D (6 bases). CDR1 is KGHSH, CDR2 LQKENI, per germline. Trimming removed 5 bases at V and 2 bases at J, with 10 bases between. The CDR3 is 13 amino acids. This CDR3 is CASSTGQPYEQYF. The CDR3 DNA reads TGTGCCAGCTCAACGGGACAACCCTACGAGCAGTACTTC. Full variable domain (rest looked up from reference TRBV18 and TRBJ2-7): NAGVMQNPRHLVRRRGQEARLRCSPMKGHSHVYWYRQLPEEGLKFMVYLQKENIIDESGMPKERFSAEFPKEGPSILRIQQVVRGDSAAYFCASSTGQPYEQYFGPGTRLTVT.

The chain uses TRBV6-1 and TRBJ1-1; 7 bases fit TRBD1. After removal of 0 bases from V and 7 bases from J, the junction contained 8 bases not matched to a gene. The CDR3 consists of 15 residues. Per germline, CDR1 MNHNS and CDR2 SASEGT. CDR3 nucleotide sequence: TGTGCCAGCAGTGAAGCGATCCGGGACAGAGTTGAAGCTTTCTTT. As protein: CASSEAIRDRVEAFF.

The CDR3 is CASVEGPSPNQPQHF. CDR3 sequence (DNA): TGTGCCAGCGTCGAGGGGCCTAGCCCAAATCAGCCCCAGCATTTT. The chain has TRBV5-5 and TRBJ1-5, with D tentatively TRBD1 (5 bases). The CDR3 is made up of 15 amino acids. Germline loops: CDR1 SGHKS, CDR2 YYEKEE (reference sequence). V was cut by 7 bases and J by 4 bases, with 18 bases left in between.

V usage is TRBV7-2 and J usage is TRBJ1-1; tentative D call: TRBD1 (5 bases). Trimming cost V 6 bases and J 0 bases, with 11 bases left between them. The CDR3 runs to 14 residues. Germline assignment: CDR1 SGHTA and CDR2 FQGNSA. CDR3 region: CASRRQRMNTEAFF. CDR3 nucleotides: TGTGCCAGCAGGAGACAGCGCATGAACACTGAAGCTTTCTTT.

The chain employs TRBV5-1 and TRBJ2-5, with D perhaps given as TRBD1 or TRBD2 (6 bases each). This CDR3 comprises 17 residues. CDR1 is SGHRS and CDR2 is YFSETQ in the germline V gene. V lost 3 bases to trimming and J lost 2 bases, with 20 bases between them. CDR3 amino acids: CASSSPLGGGLQETQYF. CDR3 in DNA: TGCGCCAGCAGCTCCCCCCTTGGTGGGGGGCTTCAAGAGACCCAGTACTTC.

The chain links TRBV9 to TRBJ2-1; possibly TRBD2 for D (6 bases). CDR3 length: 15 amino acids. The germline gives CDR1 SGDLS, CDR2 YYNGEE. With 4 bases removed from V and 7 bases from J, the gap between germline ends came to 18 bases. CDR3 in DNA: TGTGCCAGCAGCCCCTCGGGACTCCCCGGGAATGAGCAGTTCTTC. It encodes CASSPSGLPGNEQFF.

The rearrangement joins TRBV5-4 to TRBJ2-7; 10 bases fit TRBD2. V dropped 6 bases and J dropped 5; count of bases not matched to a gene: 11. Germline loops: CDR1 SGHNT, CDR2 YYREEE (reference sequence). The CDR3 covers 15 residues. CDR3 in DNA: TGTGCCAGCACTTCGGAGCGGGAGGGCCGTAACGAGCAGTACTTC. As protein: CASTSEREGRNEQYF.

V and J are TRBV5-1 and TRBJ2-3, with a weak D call TRBD2 (6 bases). CDR3 length: 15 amino acids. Trimming took off 3 bases at V and 0 bases at J, with 11 bases between the two ends. Germline V lookup: CDR1 SGHRS, CDR2 YFSETQ. The CDR3 here is CASSWRDGSTDTQYF. The CDR3 nucleotides read TGCGCCAGCAGCTGGCGGGACGGTAGCACAGATACGCAGTATTTT.